The next 20 T cell receptor beta chains were all read from a single sample in a study of blood T cell repertoires in COVID-19. The method was immunoSEQ multiplex PCR; TCRdb's version includes in-frame clones alone and lacks a portion of them. Of about 210,000 clones detected, around 83% appear once; the ten largest clones hold more than 8%. The sequencing sample was made of peripheral blood. The receptors stem from a woman in her forties or fifties with acute or convalescent COVID-19.

V usage is TRBV6-4 and J usage is TRBJ2-1; maybe TRBD2 (6 bases). V was cut by 4 bases and J by 7 bases, with 14 bases left in between. Germline CDR1 and CDR2: MRHNA and SNTAGT. The CDR3 totals 14 residues. The CDR3 DNA reads TGTGCCAGCAGTGCCGGGAGTAGTGGGAATGAGCAGTTCTTC. Its protein product is CASSAGSSGNEQFF.

CDR3 amino acids: CASSLAVDTQPQHF. CDR3 bases: TGCGCCAGCAGCTTGGCGGTAGACACCCAGCCCCAGCATTTT. The chain links TRBV5-1 to TRBJ1-5, with unresolved D. The length of the CDR3 is 14 residues. Deletions cut 0 bases from V and 7 bases from J, with 11 bases between. From germline, CDR1 is SGHRS and CDR2 YFSETQ.

This clone was recorded a few times. The chain recombines TRBV11-2 with TRBJ2-2, with 9 positions matching TRBD1. V shed 3 bases and J 1 base; nucleotides not matched to a gene: 0. The CDR3 is 15 amino acids. Germline assignment: CDR1 SGHAT and CDR2 FQNNGV. The DNA for the CDR3 is TGTGCCAGCAGCTTGGGACAGGGGAACACCGGGGAGCTGTTTTTT. Protein sequence: CASSLGQGNTGELFF.

The V and J genes are TRBV10-1 and TRBJ1-4, with D uncertain. Trimming shortened V by 5 bases and J by 0 bases, and 4 bases separated the two germline ends. The CDR3 is made up of 13 amino acids. CDR1 is WNHNN and CDR2 is SYGVQD in the germline V gene (reference sequence). The CDR3 here is CASSRATNEKLFF. In nucleotides, the CDR3 is TGCGCCAGCAGTCGCGCAACTAATGAAAAACTGTTTTTT.

The chain has TRBV9 and TRBJ1-1; the match to TRBD1 covers 8 bases. Germline trimming cut 0 bases from V and 7 bases from J; bases unmatched to any gene: 8. Germline CDR1 reads SGDLS; CDR2 reads YYNGEE. This CDR3 has 15 amino acids. CDR3 nucleotide sequence: TGTGCCAGCAGCGTAGTTGGGCAGGGGGCAAGTGAAGCTTTCTTT. It encodes CASSVVGQGASEAFF.

This rearrangement joins TRBV10-3 to TRBJ2-1, with D maybe TRBD2 (5 bases). This CDR3 comprises 13 residues. Germline V lookup: CDR1 ENHRY, CDR2 SYGVKD. Trimming left V 4 bases short and J 1 base short, with 5 bases between. CDR3 amino acids: CAISGESYNEQFF. The CDR3 DNA is TGTGCCATCAGTGGGGAGTCCTACAATGAGCAGTTCTTC.

The V call is TRBV27, the J call TRBJ1-2; no reliable D call. The CDR3 extends over 14 amino acids. V was trimmed by 6 bases and J by 3 bases, leaving 14 bases between them. Germline assignment: CDR1 MNHEY and CDR2 SMNVEV (reference sequence). As DNA, the CDR3 is TGTGCCAGCAGAGGCGGCAGCAGTTACTATGGCTACACCTTC. This gives the protein CASRGGSSYYGYTF.

The V and J genes are TRBV3-1 (or the pseudogene TRBV3-2) and TRBJ2-3; 10 bases line up with TRBD2. Germline CDR1 LGHDT, CDR2 YNNKEL (reference sequence). The CDR3 length is 15 residues. Germline trimming cut 4 bases from V and 6 bases from J; bases unmatched to any gene: 7. The CDR3 loop reads CASSLTGTSADTQYF. In nucleotides, the CDR3 is TGTGCCAGCAGCCTTACTGGGACTAGCGCGGATACGCAGTATTTT.

V usage is TRBV7-2 and J usage is TRBJ2-7; D gene uncertain. The CDR3 contains 13 residues. Looked up from germline, CDR1 is SGHTA and CDR2 is FQGNSA. V shed 3 bases and J shed 2 bases, with 8 bases lying between them. The CDR3, as DNA: TGTGCCAGCAGCTTCCGCGGCCCCTACGAGCAGTACTTC. Its translation: CASSFRGPYEQYF.

V usage is TRBV12-3 or TRBV12-4 and J usage is TRBJ1-1; D gene ambiguous. The CDR3 totals 10 residues. V shed 6 bases and J shed 3 bases, with 2 bases lying between them. CDR3 bases: TGTGCCAGCAGCGACACTGAAGCTTTCTTT. Its translation is CASSDTEAFF.

This chain uses TRBV19 with TRBJ2-1, with 9 bases aligning to TRBD1. V gave up 5 bases and J gave up 3 bases; unmatched junction bases: 11. The germline CDR1 and CDR2 sequences are LNHDA and SQIVND (reference sequence). The CDR3 consists of 17 residues. The DNA of the CDR3 is TGTGCCAGTAGTGGGGACAGGGAAGAGGGGTTCTACAATGAGCAGTTCTTC. It is translated as CASSGDREEGFYNEQFF.

This clone was recorded once. The rearrangement uses TRBV18 and TRBJ2-1; TRBD1 might be the D (6 bases). The V end lost 5 bases, the J end lost 8 bases, and 16 bases lay between the germline ends. This CDR3 contains 14 residues. Germline values: CDR1 KGHSH, CDR2 LQKENI. CDR3 region: CASSTSQGNYEQFF. The CDR3 region has the DNA TGTGCCAGCTCAACGTCCCAGGGGAACTATGAGCAGTTCTTC.

The chain recombines TRBV12-5 with TRBJ2-3; 12 positions agree with TRBD2. Per the germline V gene, CDR1 is LGHNT and CDR2 is FRNRAP. The CDR3 loop spans 17 amino acids. V gave up 4 bases and J gave up 2 bases; unmatched junction bases: 7. CDR3 DNA: TGTGCTAGTGGTTACATGACTAGCGGGAGAGTCACAGATACGCAGTATTTT. Translating gives CASGYMTSGRVTDTQYF.

The chain is built from TRBV6-6 and TRBJ1-5, with D possibly TRBD1 on 6 matching bases. V was cut by 5 bases and J by 0 bases, with 14 bases left in between. From germline, CDR1 is MNHNY and CDR2 SVGAGI (reference sequence). The CDR3 totals 16 residues. CDR3 DNA sequence: TGTGCCAGCAGTGGAATCAGGGGCTATAGCAATCAGCCCCAGCATTTT. Residues: CASSGIRGYSNQPQHF.

The chain couples TRBV7-2 to TRBJ2-3, with 7 bases that match TRBD2. J lost 3 bases, V lost 8 bases, and 11 bases had no gene match. The CDR3 has 15 residues. Germline-derived CDR1 and CDR2 are SGHTA and FQGNSA. This CDR3 reads CASEERRGSTDTQYF. The CDR3 bases are TGTGCCAGCGAGGAAAGGCGCGGGAGTACAGATACGCAGTATTTT.

This sequence joins TRBV7-2 and TRBJ1-5; a weak D match, TRBD1 (5 bases). Trimming took 1 base from V and 7 from J, leaving 8 bases between them. The CDR3 extends over 13 amino acids. The germline V gene has CDR1 SGHTA and CDR2 FQGNSA. The DNA of the CDR3 is TGTGCCAGCAGCTTAGACAGGAACCAGCCCCAGCATTTT. Its protein product is CASSLDRNQPQHF.

The rearrangement links TRBV28 to TRBJ1-2; 8 nucleotides agree with TRBD1. V gave up 6 bases and J gave up 8 bases; unmatched junction bases: 8. The CDR3 loop spans 13 amino acids. Germline CDR1 and CDR2: MDHEN and SYDVKM. The CDR3 bases are TGTGCCAGCAGCGCGCAGGGGGCAAGGGGCTACACCTTC. Its protein is CASSAQGARGYTF.

The V gene is TRBV27, the J gene TRBJ2-7, with 12 positions matching TRBD1. After removal of 5 bases from V and 5 bases from J, the junction contained 7 bases not matched to a gene. The germline CDR1 and CDR2 sequences are MNHEY and SMNVEV (reference sequence). This CDR3 is built from 15 residues. CDR3 residues: CASSRGGQGANEQYF. The CDR3, as DNA: TGTGCCAGCAGTCGGGGGGGACAGGGGGCTAACGAGCAGTACTTC.

V gene TRBV29-1 combines with J gene TRBJ2-5, with 13 bases lining up with TRBD2. CDR1 and CDR2 from the germline V gene are SQVTM and ANQGSEA. The CDR3 is 14 residues long. Germline trimming cut 8 bases from V and 5 bases from J; bases unmatched to any gene: 8. This chain's CDR3 is CSWTSGRGIETQYF. The CDR3, as DNA: TGCAGCTGGACTAGCGGGAGAGGGATCGAGACCCAGTACTTC.

V gene TRBV28 combines with J gene TRBJ2-4; 12 positions agree with TRBD2. Trimming at V came to 10 bases and at J to 0 bases, leaving 4 bases not matched to a gene. The CDR3 contains 15 residues. In germline, CDR1 is MDHEN, CDR2 SYDVKM. The CDR3, as DNA: TGTGCCACCCTAGCGGGAGGGTTAGCCAAAAACATTCAGTACTTC. Protein sequence: CATLAGGLAKNIQYF.